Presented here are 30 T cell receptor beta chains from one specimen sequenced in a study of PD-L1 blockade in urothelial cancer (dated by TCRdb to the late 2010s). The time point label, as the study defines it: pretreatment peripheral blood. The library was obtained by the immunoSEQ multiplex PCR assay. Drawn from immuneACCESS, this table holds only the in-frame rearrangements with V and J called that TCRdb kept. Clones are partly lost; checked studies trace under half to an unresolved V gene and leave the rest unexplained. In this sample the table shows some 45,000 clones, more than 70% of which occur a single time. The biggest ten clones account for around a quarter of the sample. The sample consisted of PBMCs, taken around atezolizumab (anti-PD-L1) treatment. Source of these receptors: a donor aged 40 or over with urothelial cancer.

The CDR3 bases are TGCGCCAGCAATTATCCGGGCACAGATACGCAGTATTTT. Translated: CASNYPGTDTQYF. This chain links TRBV5-1 with TRBJ2-3; no clear D. Germline assignment: CDR1 SGHRS and CDR2 YFSETQ. The CDR3 has 13 residues. The V end was cut by 6 bases, the J end by 1 base, with 9 bases between.

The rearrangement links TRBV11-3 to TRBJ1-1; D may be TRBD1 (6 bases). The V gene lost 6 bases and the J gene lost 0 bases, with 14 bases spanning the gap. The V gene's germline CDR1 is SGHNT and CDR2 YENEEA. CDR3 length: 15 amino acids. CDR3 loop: CASRALGALNTEAFF. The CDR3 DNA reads TGTGCCAGCAGGGCATTGGGGGCCCTGAACACTGAAGCTTTCTTT.

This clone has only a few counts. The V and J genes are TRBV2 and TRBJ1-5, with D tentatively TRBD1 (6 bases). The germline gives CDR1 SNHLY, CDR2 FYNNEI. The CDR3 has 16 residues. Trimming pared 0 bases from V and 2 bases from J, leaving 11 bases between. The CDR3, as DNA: TGTGCCAGCAGTGAAGCGCGGGGGCTTGGCAATCAGCCCCAGCATTTT. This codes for CASSEARGLGNQPQHF.

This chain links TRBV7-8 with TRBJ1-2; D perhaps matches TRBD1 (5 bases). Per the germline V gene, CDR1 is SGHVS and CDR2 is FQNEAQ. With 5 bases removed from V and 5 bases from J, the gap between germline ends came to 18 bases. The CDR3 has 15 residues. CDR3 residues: CASSTRVGPIYGYTF. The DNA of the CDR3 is TGTGCCAGCAGCACCAGGGTAGGGCCTATATATGGCTACACCTTC.

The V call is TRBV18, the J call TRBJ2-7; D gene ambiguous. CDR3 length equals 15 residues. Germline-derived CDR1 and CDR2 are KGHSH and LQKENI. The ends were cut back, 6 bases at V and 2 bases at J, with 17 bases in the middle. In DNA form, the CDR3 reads TGTGCCAGCTCCCTCGGCCAGCCAGGCCCCTACGAGCAGTACTTC. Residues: CASSLGQPGPYEQYF.

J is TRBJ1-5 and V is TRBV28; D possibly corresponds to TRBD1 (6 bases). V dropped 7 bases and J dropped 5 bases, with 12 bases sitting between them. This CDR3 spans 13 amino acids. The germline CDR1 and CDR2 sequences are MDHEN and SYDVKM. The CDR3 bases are TGTGCCAGCAAAAGGGGGGGATATCAGCCCCAGCATTTT. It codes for CASKRGGYQPQHF.

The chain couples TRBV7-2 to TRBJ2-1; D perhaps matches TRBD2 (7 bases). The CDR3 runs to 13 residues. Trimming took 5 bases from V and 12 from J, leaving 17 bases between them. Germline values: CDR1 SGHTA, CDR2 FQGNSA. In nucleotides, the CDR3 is TGTGCCAGCAGCACGTCCCGAGGGGGGGCGCAGTTCTTC. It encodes CASSTSRGGAQFF.

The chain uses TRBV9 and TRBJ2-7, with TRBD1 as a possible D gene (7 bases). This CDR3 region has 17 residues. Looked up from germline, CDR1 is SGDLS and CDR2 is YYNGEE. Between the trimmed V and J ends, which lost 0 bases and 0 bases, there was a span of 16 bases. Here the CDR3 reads CASSVEGGDSSSYEQYF. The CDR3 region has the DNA TGTGCCAGCAGCGTAGAAGGCGGGGACAGCAGCTCCTACGAGCAGTACTTC.

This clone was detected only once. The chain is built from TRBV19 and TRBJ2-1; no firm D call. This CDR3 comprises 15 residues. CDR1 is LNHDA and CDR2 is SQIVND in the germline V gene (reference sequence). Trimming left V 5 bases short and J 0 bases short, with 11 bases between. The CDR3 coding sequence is TGTGCCAGTAGTCCCCGACTGAGCTCCTACAATGAGCAGTTCTTC. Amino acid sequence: CASSPRLSSYNEQFF.

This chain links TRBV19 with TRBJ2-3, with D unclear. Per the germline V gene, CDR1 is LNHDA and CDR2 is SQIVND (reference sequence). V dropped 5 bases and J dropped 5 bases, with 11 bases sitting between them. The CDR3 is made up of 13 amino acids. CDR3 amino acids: CASSPTWLDTQYF. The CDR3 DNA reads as TGTGCCAGTAGTCCTACGTGGTTAGATACGCAGTATTTT.

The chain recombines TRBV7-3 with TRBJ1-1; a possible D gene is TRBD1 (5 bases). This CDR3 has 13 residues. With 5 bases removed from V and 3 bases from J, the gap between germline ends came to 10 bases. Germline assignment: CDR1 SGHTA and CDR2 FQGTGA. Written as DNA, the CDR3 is TGTGCCAGCAGCCAGACCAGGGACACTGAAGCTTTCTTT. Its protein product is CASSQTRDTEAFF.

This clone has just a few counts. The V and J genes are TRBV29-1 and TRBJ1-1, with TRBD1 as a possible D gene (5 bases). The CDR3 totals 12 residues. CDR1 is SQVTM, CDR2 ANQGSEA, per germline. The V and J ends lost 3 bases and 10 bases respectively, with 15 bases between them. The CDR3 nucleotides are TGCAGCGTTGACGCGGACACGACTTCAGCTTTCTTT. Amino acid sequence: CSVDADTTSAFF.

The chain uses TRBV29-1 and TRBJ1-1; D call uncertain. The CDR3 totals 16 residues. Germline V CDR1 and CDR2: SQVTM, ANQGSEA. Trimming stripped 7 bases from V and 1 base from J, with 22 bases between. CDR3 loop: CSASPWAAGRNTEAFF. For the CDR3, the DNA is TGCAGCGCCTCGCCCTGGGCAGCGGGGAGGAACACTGAAGCTTTCTTT.

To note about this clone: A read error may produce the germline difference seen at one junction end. The CDR3 nucleotides read TGTGCTAGCAGCCAAATAGCGGGAGAGGGGAACACCGGGGAGCTGTTTTTT. Translation gives CASSQIAGEGNTGELFF. V gene TRBV7-7 combines with J gene TRBJ2-2; TRBD2 matches 9 bases. The germline gives CDR1 SSHAT, CDR2 FNYEAQ (reference sequence). The CDR3 spans 17 residues.

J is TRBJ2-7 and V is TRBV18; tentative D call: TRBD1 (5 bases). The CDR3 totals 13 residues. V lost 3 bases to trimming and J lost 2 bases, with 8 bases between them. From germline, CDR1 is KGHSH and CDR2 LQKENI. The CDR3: CASSPPDTYEQYF. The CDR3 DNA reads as TGTGCCAGCTCACCGCCGGACACCTACGAGCAGTACTTC. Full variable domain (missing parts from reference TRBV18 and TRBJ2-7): NAGVMQNPRHLVRRRGQEARLRCSPMKGHSHVYWYRQLPEEGLKFMVYLQKENIIDESGMPKERFSAEFPKEGPSILRIQQVVRGDSAAYFCASSPPDTYEQYFGPGTRLTVT.

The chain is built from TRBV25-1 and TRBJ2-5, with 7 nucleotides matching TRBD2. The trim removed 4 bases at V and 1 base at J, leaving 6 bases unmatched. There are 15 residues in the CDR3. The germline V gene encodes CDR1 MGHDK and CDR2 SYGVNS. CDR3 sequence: CASSGVPGGQETQYF. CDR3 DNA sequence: TGTGCCAGCAGTGGGGTCCCGGGAGGCCAAGAGACCCAGTACTTC. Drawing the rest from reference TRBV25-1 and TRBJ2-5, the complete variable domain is EADIYQTPRYLVIGTGKKITLECSQTMGHDKMYWYQQDPGMELHLIHYSYGVNSTEKGDLSSESTVSRIRTEHFPLTLESARPSHTSQYLCASSGVPGGQETQYFGPGTRLLVL.

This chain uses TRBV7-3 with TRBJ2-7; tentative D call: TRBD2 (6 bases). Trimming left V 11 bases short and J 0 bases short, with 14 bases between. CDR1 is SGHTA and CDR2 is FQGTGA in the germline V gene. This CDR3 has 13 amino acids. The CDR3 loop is CARRDLRSYEQYF. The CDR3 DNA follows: TGTGCCCGCCGGGACTTGCGCTCCTACGAGCAGTACTTC.

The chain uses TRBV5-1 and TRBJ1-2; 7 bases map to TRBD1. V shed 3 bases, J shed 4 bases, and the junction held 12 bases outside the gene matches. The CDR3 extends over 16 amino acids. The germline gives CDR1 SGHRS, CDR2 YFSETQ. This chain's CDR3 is CASSSGGRQGSYGYTF. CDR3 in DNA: TGCGCCAGCAGCTCCGGGGGAAGACAGGGTAGCTATGGCTACACCTTC.

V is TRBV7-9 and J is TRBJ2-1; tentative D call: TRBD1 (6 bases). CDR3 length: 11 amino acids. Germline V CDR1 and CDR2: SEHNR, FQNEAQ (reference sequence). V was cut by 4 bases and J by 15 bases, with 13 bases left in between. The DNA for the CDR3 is TGTGCCAGCAGCTCCGGGACACCTCCGTTCTTC. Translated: CASSSGTPPFF.

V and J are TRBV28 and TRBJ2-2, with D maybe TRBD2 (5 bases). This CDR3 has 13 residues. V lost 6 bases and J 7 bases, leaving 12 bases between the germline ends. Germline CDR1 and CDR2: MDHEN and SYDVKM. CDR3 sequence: CASRLGAHGELFF. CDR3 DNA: TGTGCCAGCAGGCTGGGAGCCCACGGGGAGCTGTTTTTT.

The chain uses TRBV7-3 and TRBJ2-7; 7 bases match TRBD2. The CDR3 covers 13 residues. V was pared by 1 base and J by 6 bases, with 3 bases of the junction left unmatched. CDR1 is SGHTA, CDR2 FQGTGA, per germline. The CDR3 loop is CASSLMGGFEQYF. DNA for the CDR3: TGTGCCAGCAGCTTAATGGGGGGGTTCGAGCAGTACTTC.

The CDR3 sequence: CASSQGTSGRGLAEQYF. DNA of the CDR3: TGCGCCAGCAGCCAAGGGACTAGCGGGAGGGGGTTGGCCGAGCAGTACTTC. The chain recombines TRBV4-1 with TRBJ2-7, with 15 bases identical to TRBD2. Germline V CDR1 and CDR2: MGHRA, YSYEKL. The V gene end was trimmed by 1 base and the J gene end by 6 bases; junction bases not matched to a gene: 7. This CDR3 contains 17 residues.

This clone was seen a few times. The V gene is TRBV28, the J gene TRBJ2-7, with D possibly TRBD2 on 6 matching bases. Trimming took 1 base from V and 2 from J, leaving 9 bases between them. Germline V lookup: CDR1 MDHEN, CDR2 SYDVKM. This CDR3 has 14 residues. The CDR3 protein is CASSLLGGTYEQYF. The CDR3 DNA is TGTGCCAGCAGTTTATTGGGCGGGACCTACGAGCAGTACTTC. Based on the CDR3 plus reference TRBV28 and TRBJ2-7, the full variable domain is DVKVTQSSRYLVKRTGEKVFLECVQDMDHENMFWYRQDPGLGLRLIYFSYDVKMKEKGDIPEGYSVSREKKERFSLILESASTNQTSMYLCASSLLGGTYEQYFGPGTRLTVT.

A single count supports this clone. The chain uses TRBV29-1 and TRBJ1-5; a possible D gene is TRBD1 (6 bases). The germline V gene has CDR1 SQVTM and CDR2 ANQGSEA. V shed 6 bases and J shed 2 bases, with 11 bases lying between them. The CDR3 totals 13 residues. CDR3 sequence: CSVQGGGNQPQHF. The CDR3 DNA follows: TGCAGCGTACAGGGAGGGGGCAATCAGCCCCAGCATTTT. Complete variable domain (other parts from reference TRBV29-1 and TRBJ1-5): SAVISQKPSRDICQRGTSLTIQCQVDSQVTMMFWYRQQPGQSLTLIATANQGSEATYESGFVIDKFPISRPNLTFSTLTVSNMSPEDSSIYLCSVQGGGNQPQHFGDGTRLSIL.

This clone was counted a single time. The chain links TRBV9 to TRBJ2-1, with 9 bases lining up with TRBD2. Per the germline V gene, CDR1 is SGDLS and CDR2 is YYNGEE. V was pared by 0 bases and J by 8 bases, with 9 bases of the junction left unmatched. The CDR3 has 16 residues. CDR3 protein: CASSVAVAGVFDEQFF. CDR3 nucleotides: TGTGCCAGCAGCGTAGCTGTAGCGGGAGTGTTCGATGAGCAGTTCTTC. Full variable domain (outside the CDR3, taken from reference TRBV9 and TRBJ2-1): DSGVTQTPKHLITATGQRVTLRCSPRSGDLSVYWYQQSLDQGLQFLIQYYNGEERAKGNILERFSAQQFPDLHSELNLSSLELGDSALYFCASSVAVAGVFDEQFFGPGTRLTVL.

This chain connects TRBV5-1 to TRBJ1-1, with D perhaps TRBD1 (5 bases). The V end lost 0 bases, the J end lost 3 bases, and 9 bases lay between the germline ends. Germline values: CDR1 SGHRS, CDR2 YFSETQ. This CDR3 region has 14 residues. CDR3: CASSLVRGDTEAFF. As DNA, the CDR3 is TGCGCCAGCAGCTTGGTACGGGGGGACACTGAAGCTTTCTTT.

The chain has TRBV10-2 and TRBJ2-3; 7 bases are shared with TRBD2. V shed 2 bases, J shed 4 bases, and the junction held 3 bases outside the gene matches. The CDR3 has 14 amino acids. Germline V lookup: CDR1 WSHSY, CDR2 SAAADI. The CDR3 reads CASSEGEGPDTQYF. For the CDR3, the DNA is TGCGCCAGCAGTGAGGGGGAGGGGCCAGATACGCAGTATTTT.

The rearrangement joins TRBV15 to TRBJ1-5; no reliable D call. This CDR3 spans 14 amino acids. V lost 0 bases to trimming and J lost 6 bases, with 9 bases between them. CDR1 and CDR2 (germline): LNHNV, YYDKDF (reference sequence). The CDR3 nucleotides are TGTGCCACCAGCAGAGATGGAGGCACTCAGCCCCAGCATTTT. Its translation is CATSRDGGTQPQHF.

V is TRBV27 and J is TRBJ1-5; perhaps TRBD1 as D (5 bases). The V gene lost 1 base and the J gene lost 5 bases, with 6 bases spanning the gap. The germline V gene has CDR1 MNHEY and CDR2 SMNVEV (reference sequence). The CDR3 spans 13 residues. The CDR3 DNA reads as TGTGCCAGCAGTTTATGGGGGGATCAGCCCCAGCATTTT. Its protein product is CASSLWGDQPQHF.

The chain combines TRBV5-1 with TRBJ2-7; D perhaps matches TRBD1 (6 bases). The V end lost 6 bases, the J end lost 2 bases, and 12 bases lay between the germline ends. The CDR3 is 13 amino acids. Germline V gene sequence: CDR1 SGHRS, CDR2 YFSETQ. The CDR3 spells CASTPTGAYEQYF. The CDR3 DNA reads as TGCGCCAGCACCCCGACAGGAGCCTACGAGCAGTACTTC.